These 27 T cell receptor beta chains share one sample of origin, sequenced in a study of vaccination effects on CD4 cells after COVID-19. ViraFEST used viral peptide pools to expand antigen-specific CD4+ T cells before sequencing. The culture ran for approximately 10 days, and then CD4+ T cells were isolated. Only in-frame clones appear in the TCRdb table, and some are missing; sequencing was by immunoSEQ multiplex PCR. The sample has fewer than 10,000 clones, around 74% seen once. Which antigens these TCRs recognize remains unknown. Sequenced here: CD4+ T cells from PBMCs cultured with HCoV-229E spike peptides, sampled before COVID-19 vaccination. Source of these receptors: a human donor who received a COVID-19 vaccine.

The chain combines TRBV7-2 with TRBJ2-7, with 11 positions matching TRBD2. CDR3 length equals 15 residues. V was pared by 5 bases and J by 2 bases, with 5 bases of the junction left unmatched. Germline CDR1 SGHTA, CDR2 FQGNSA. The CDR3 nucleotides read TGTGCCAGCAGCCCCGGACTAGCGGGTGCCTACGAGCAGTACTTC. This sequence encodes CASSPGLAGAYEQYF.

DNA for the CDR3: TGTGCCAGCAGCATAGGGACGGCTGGAAACACCATATATTTT. It codes for CASSIGTAGNTIYF. V gene TRBV7-8 combines with J gene TRBJ1-3; TRBD1 might be the D (5 bases). Trimming pared 5 bases from V and 2 bases from J, leaving 10 bases between. Per the germline V gene, CDR1 is SGHVS and CDR2 is FQNEAQ. This CDR3 contains 14 residues.

The CDR3 here is CASSLASSGSYNEQFF. The CDR3 nucleotides read TGTGCCAGCAGCTTAGCATCTAGCGGGAGCTACAATGAGCAGTTCTTC. J is TRBJ2-1 and V is TRBV7-9; 10 nucleotides align to TRBD2. Germline V gene data show CDR1 as SEHNR and CDR2 as FQNEAQ (reference sequence). The length of the CDR3 is 16 residues. J lost 3 bases, V lost 0 bases, and 2 bases had no gene match. The full variable domain, in which reference TRBV7-9 and TRBJ2-1 provide the parts outside the CDR3, is DTGVSQNPRHKITKRGQNVTFRCDPISEHNRLYWYRQTLGQGPEFLTYFQNEAQLEKSRLLSDRFSAERPKGSFSTLEIQRTEQGDSAMYLCASSLASSGSYNEQFFGPGTRLTVL.

This chain connects TRBV24-1 to TRBJ1-5; 9 bases fit TRBD1. Germline values: CDR1 KGHDR, CDR2 SFDVKD. The CDR3 runs to 16 residues. Germline trimming cut 2 bases from V and 0 bases from J; bases unmatched to any gene: 1. In DNA form, the CDR3 reads TGTGCCACCAGTGATTCGGGACAGGGTAGCAATCAGCCCCAGCATTTT. Residues: CATSDSGQGSNQPQHF.

This clone was recorded only once. The rearrangement joins TRBV29-1 to TRBJ1-1, with TRBD1 identical over 7 bases. This CDR3 region has 13 residues. CDR1 and CDR2 from the germline V gene are SQVTM and ANQGSEA. The V and J ends lost 7 bases and 4 bases, in that order; junction bases with no gene match: 9. This CDR3 is CSGSDRVGTEAFF. CDR3 nucleotides: TGCAGCGGAAGCGACAGGGTGGGCACTGAAGCTTTCTTT.

This clone was seen only a few times. In nucleotides, the CDR3 is TGTGCCAGCGGACCTAGCGGGGACTCCTACAATGAGCAGTTCTTC. Its protein product is CASGPSGDSYNEQFF. V usage is TRBV11-2 and J usage is TRBJ2-1, with 9 bases lining up with TRBD2. Trimming cost V 8 bases and J 0 bases; bases outside gene matches: 5. Looked up from germline, CDR1 is SGHAT and CDR2 is FQNNGV. CDR3 size: 15 residues. The complete variable domain, with remaining parts taken from reference TRBV11-2 and TRBJ2-1, reads EAGVAQSPRYKIIEKRQSVAFWCNPISGHATLYWYQQILGQGPKLLIQFQNNGVVDDSQLPKDRFSAERLKGVDSTLKIQPAKLEDSAVYLCASGPSGDSYNEQFFGPGTRLTVL.

The V gene is TRBV27, the J gene TRBJ1-1; a weak D match, TRBD1 (6 bases). CDR3 size: 15 residues. The ends were cut back, 6 bases at V and 2 bases at J, with 16 bases in the middle. From germline, CDR1 is MNHEY and CDR2 SMNVEV (reference sequence). CDR3 DNA sequence: TGTGCCAGCAGAGTCTTCCGGACAGCCAACACTGAAGCTTTCTTT. As protein: CASRVFRTANTEAFF.

The chain carries TRBV25-1 and TRBJ2-7; TRBD1 matches at 7 bases. Losses at the gene ends were 3 bases for V and 1 base for J; bases not matched to a gene: 6. CDR1 is MGHDK and CDR2 is SYGVNS in the germline V gene. The CDR3 spans 15 residues. The chain's CDR3 is CASSDGNRGSYEQYF. CDR3 nucleotide sequence: TGTGCCAGCAGTGATGGTAACAGGGGTTCCTACGAGCAGTACTTC.

The chain couples TRBV6-6 to TRBJ2-2; D is ambiguous. This CDR3 spans 14 amino acids. Germline CDR1 MNHNY, CDR2 SVGAGI (reference sequence). The V end lost 6 bases, the J end lost 4 bases, and 12 bases lay between the germline ends. CDR3 protein: CASRFAEPTGELFF. CDR3 coding DNA: TGTGCCAGCAGATTCGCCGAGCCCACCGGGGAGCTGTTTTTT.

This clone was counted a few times. CDR3 region: CASSEVGTGLQTQYF. In nucleotides, the CDR3 is TGTGCCAGCAGTGAAGTAGGGACAGGGCTGCAGACCCAGTACTTC. The gene calls are TRBV6-1 and TRBJ2-5; TRBD1 matches 9 bases. Germline V gene lookup returns CDR1 MNHNS and CDR2 SASEGT. Trimming cost V 1 base and J 6 bases; bases outside gene matches: 6. The CDR3 contains 15 residues.

The gene calls are TRBV3-1 (or the pseudogene TRBV3-2) and TRBJ1-5, with D unclear. Germline V gene data show CDR1 as LGHDT and CDR2 as YNNKEL (reference sequence). This CDR3 is built from 15 residues. Trimming left V 0 bases short and J 6 bases short, with 12 bases between. Here the CDR3 DNA reads TGTGCCAGCAGCCAAGACGGGGTGCGCGGTCAGCCCCAGCATTTT. It codes for CASSQDGVRGQPQHF.

This chain connects TRBV3-1 (or the pseudogene TRBV3-2) to TRBJ2-1; 9 nucleotides agree with TRBD2. The V segment lost 7 bases and the J segment 9 bases; nucleotides outside the gene matches: 22. This CDR3 has 18 amino acids. CDR1 is LGHDT, CDR2 YNNKEL, per germline (reference sequence). CDR3 sequence: CASTPFSGRGGGISEQFF. The CDR3 DNA reads TGTGCCAGCACCCCTTTTAGCGGGAGAGGTGGTGGGATTTCTGAGCAGTTCTTC.

The V call is TRBV4-1, the J call TRBJ1-1; D unresolved. This CDR3 contains 14 residues. Germline V gives CDR1 MGHRA, CDR2 YSYEKL. Deletions cut 3 bases from V and 1 base from J, with 9 bases between. The CDR3 coding sequence is TGCGCCAGCAGCCATGGATTCGGGAACACTGAAGCTTTCTTT. Translation gives CASSHGFGNTEAFF.

This sequence joins TRBV5-5 and TRBJ1-2, with TRBD1 as a possible D gene (6 bases). This CDR3 contains 14 residues. The V gene lost 4 bases and the J gene lost 6 bases, with 16 bases spanning the gap. CDR1 is SGHKS, CDR2 YYEKEE, per germline (reference sequence). Here the CDR3 DNA reads TGTGCCAGCAGCCGAGGGGGGTACAGCGATGGCTACACCTTC. Protein: CASSRGGYSDGYTF.

CDR3 coding DNA: TGTGCCAGCAGCTTAGGTGACATGGGGGAGACCCAGTACTTC. It codes for CASSLGDMGETQYF. The rearrangement links TRBV7-9 to TRBJ2-5; D gene uncertain. Germline V CDR1 and CDR2: SEHNR, FQNEAQ (reference sequence). This CDR3 contains 14 residues. V gave up 1 base and J gave up 5 bases, with 11 bases separating them.

The chain employs TRBV27 and TRBJ2-5; 7 bases match TRBD1. The length of the CDR3 is 14 residues. CDR1 MNHEY and CDR2 SMNVEV come from the germline V gene (reference sequence). J gave up 4 bases and V 5 bases, and 7 bases lay outside the gene matches. CDR3 residues: CASSLRGRAETQYF. The CDR3 nucleotides read TGTGCCAGCAGTCTAAGGGGGCGGGCAGAGACCCAGTACTTC.

The chain uses TRBV27 and TRBJ2-2, with 8 bases matching TRBD1. With 4 bases clipped from V and 4 bases from J, the junction kept 8 bases outside the gene matches. The CDR3 length is 16 residues. Germline values: CDR1 MNHEY, CDR2 SMNVEV (reference sequence). The CDR3, as DNA: TGTGCCAGCAGTTCCCCAGCCAGGGGGCCCACCGGGGAGCTGTTTTTT. It codes for CASSSPARGPTGELFF.

V is TRBV30 and J is TRBJ2-2; a possible D gene is TRBD1 (5 bases). Trimming removed 0 bases at V and 3 bases at J, with 11 bases between. This CDR3 has 15 amino acids. Germline CDR1 is GTSNPN and CDR2 is SVGIG (reference sequence). The CDR3 DNA sequence: TGTGCCTGGAGTGTGCAGGGTATGGACACCGGGGAGCTGTTTTTT. It is translated as CAWSVQGMDTGELFF.

The chain uses TRBV6-5 and TRBJ2-2; 8 nucleotides agree with TRBD1. After removal of 6 bases from V and 10 bases from J, the junction contained 4 bases not matched to a gene. This CDR3 is built from 12 residues. Germline V gene lookup returns CDR1 MNHEY and CDR2 SVGAGI. The CDR3 DNA reads TGTGCCAGCAGCTTGGACAGGGTGGAGCTGTTTTTT. It is translated as CASSLDRVELFF.

The chain is built from TRBV2 and TRBJ2-5; D could derive from TRBD1 or TRBD2 (5 bases each). V dropped 4 bases and J dropped 7 bases, with 10 bases sitting between them. The length of the CDR3 is 12 residues. From germline, CDR1 is SNHLY and CDR2 FYNNEI. The CDR3: CASSGGIGTQYF. The CDR3 bases are TGTGCCAGCAGTGGGGGGATCGGGACCCAGTACTTC.

The chain uses TRBV3-1 (or the pseudogene TRBV3-2) and TRBJ1-5; TRBD1 aligns across 8 bases. The CDR3 runs 16 residues. Germline lookup yields CDR1 LGHDT and CDR2 YNNKEL (reference sequence). V lost 4 bases, J lost 6 bases, and 11 bases stayed unmatched. The CDR3 loop is CASSPGQGALGQPQHF. DNA for the CDR3: TGTGCCAGCAGCCCCGGCCAGGGGGCCCTAGGTCAGCCCCAGCATTTT.

This clone was counted only a few times. The chain uses TRBV14 and TRBJ2-4; D uncertain. Deletions cut 8 bases from V and 6 bases from J, with 11 bases between. Germline CDR1 is SGHDN and CDR2 is FVKESK. The CDR3 runs 12 residues. CDR3 residues: CASGSGGNIQYF. The CDR3 DNA is TGTGCCAGCGGATCCGGCGGAAACATTCAGTACTTC.

The rearrangement links TRBV5-5 to TRBJ1-4; a weak D match, TRBD1 (5 bases). The CDR3 has 13 amino acids. With 3 bases removed from V and 8 bases from J, the gap between germline ends came to 11 bases. CDR1 and CDR2 (germline): SGHKS, YYEKEE (reference sequence). CDR3 residues: CASSSEGQEKLFF. CDR3 nucleotides: TGTGCCAGCAGCTCCGAGGGGCAGGAAAAACTGTTTTTT.

This clone counts as medium-sized. The chain carries TRBV11-3 and TRBJ2-1; 8 positions agree with TRBD1. Germline V CDR1 and CDR2: SGHNT, YENEEA. Germline trimming cut 0 bases from V and 2 bases from J; bases unmatched to any gene: 0. The CDR3 contains 15 residues. CDR3 in amino acids: CASSLEQGAYNEQFF. DNA for the CDR3: TGTGCCAGCAGCTTAGAACAGGGGGCCTACAATGAGCAGTTCTTC.

J is TRBJ1-4 and V is TRBV15; no clear D gene. With 1 base removed from V and 0 bases from J, the gap between germline ends came to 6 bases. The CDR3 runs to 15 residues. CDR1 is LNHNV, CDR2 YYDKDF, per germline (reference sequence). The DNA of the CDR3 is TGTGCCACCAGCAGAGTAGGTACAACTAATGAAAAACTGTTTTTT. Protein sequence: CATSRVGTTNEKLFF.

This clone has a handful of counts. The chain couples TRBV14 to TRBJ2-7; 10 bases are a match to TRBD2. The V and J ends lost 2 bases and 0 bases, in that order; junction bases with no gene match: 1. The CDR3 loop spans 15 amino acids. Germline V gives CDR1 SGHDN, CDR2 FVKESK. The DNA for the CDR3 is TGTGCCAGCAGCCAAATAGCGGGAGGCTCCTACGAGCAGTACTTC. This gives the protein CASSQIAGGSYEQYF.

This clone was seen just once. The gene calls are TRBV19 and TRBJ2-7; 7 positions match TRBD1. Germline V gene data show CDR1 as LNHDA and CDR2 as SQIVND (reference sequence). CDR3 length equals 15 residues. The trim removed 5 bases at V and 2 bases at J, leaving 9 bases unmatched. CDR3 bases: TGTGCCAGTAGTTGGAATCCGGGACAGACCTACGAGCAGTACTTC. Translating it yields CASSWNPGQTYEQYF.